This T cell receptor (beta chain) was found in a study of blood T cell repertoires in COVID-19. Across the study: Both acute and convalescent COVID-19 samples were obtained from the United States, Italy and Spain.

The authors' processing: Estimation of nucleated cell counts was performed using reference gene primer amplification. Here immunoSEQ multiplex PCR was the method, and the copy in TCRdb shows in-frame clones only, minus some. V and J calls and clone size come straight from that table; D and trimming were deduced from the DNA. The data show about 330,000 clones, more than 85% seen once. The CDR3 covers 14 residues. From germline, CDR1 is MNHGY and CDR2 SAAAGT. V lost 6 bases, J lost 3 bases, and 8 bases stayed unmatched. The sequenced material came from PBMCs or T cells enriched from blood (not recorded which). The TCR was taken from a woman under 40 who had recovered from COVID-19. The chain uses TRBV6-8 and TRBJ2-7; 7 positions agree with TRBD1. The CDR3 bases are TGTGCCAGCAGCTATAGACAGGGAAACTACGAGCAGTACTTC. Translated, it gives CASSYRQGNYEQYF.